These 25 T cell receptor beta chains were sequenced from one sample in a study of T-cell reconstitution after alpha-beta-depleted transplantation in children. Unique molecular identifiers were used in preparing the TCRbeta library. TCRdb re-called the PCR reads through MiXCR, storing one row per CDR3 protein. Of 200,000 to 300,000 distinct CDR3 sequences listed, roughly a quarter are singletons. Material: PBMCs, mostly from graft donor cells, obtained 360 days after TCRalphabeta/CD19-depleted stem cell transplant. Receptors were obtained from a female patient aged 2-15 years who had a stem cell transplant for congenital amegakaryocytic thrombocytopenia, so the T cells may come from the graft donor.

V is TRBV29-1 and J is TRBJ1-4, with 7 bases matching TRBD1. V shed 6 bases, J shed 6 bases, and the junction held 7 bases outside the gene matches. The CDR3 has 13 amino acids. Germline V gene lookup returns CDR1 SQVTM and CDR2 ANQGSEA. This CDR3 is CSVRGWGDEKLFF. Written as DNA, the CDR3 is TGCAGCGTCAGGGGGTGGGGTGATGAAAAACTGTTTTTT.

This chain links TRBV14 with TRBJ1-1, with D possibly being TRBD1 (6 bases). V was trimmed by 5 bases and J by 2 bases, leaving 12 bases between them. The CDR3 covers 14 residues. CDR1 SGHDN and CDR2 FVKESK come from the germline V gene. The CDR3 spells CASSDRTVNTEAFF. The CDR3 DNA reads as TGTGCCAGCAGCGACCGGACAGTTAACACTGAAGCTTTCTTT.

This clonotype was seen a single time. One end of the junction varies from germline; a read error may be responsible. This chain links TRBV10-3 with TRBJ1-5; 7 positions agree with TRBD1. This CDR3 region has 14 residues. Germline lookup yields CDR1 ENHRY and CDR2 SYGVKD. The CDR3 region is CAISVTGVEQPQLF. The CDR3 nucleotides are TGTGCCATCAGCGTCACAGGGGTTGAACAGCCCCAGCTTTTT.

This clonotype came up many times. The V call is TRBV12-3 or TRBV12-4, the J call TRBJ2-2; D assignment may be TRBD1 or TRBD2 (7 bases each). The V gene lost 5 bases and the J gene lost 4 bases, with 11 bases spanning the gap. The CDR3 consists of 14 residues. This chain's CDR3 is CASSPGGGTGELFF. The CDR3 bases are TGTGCCAGCAGTCCAGGGGGGGGCACCGGGGAGCTGTTTTTT.

In its sample, this clonotype was seen a few times. The chain has TRBV5-1 and TRBJ2-2; D gene ambiguous. With 0 bases removed from V and 11 bases from J, the gap between germline ends came to 20 bases. Germline V gives CDR1 SGHRS, CDR2 YFSETQ. The CDR3 is made up of 16 amino acids. CDR3 protein: CASSLEQLLMSRELFF. The CDR3 DNA is TGCGCCAGCAGCTTGGAACAGTTGTTAATGTCCAGAGAGCTGTTTTTT.

This clonotype was picked up many times. This chain uses TRBV20-1 with TRBJ2-5; D unclear. CDR1 is DFQATT and CDR2 is SNEGSKA in the germline V gene (reference sequence). This CDR3 region has 11 residues. V gave up 3 bases and J gave up 4 bases, with 6 bases separating them. The CDR3 here is CSARQRETQYF. The CDR3 bases are TGCAGTGCTAGGCAACGAGAGACCCAGTACTTC.

A few counts support this clonotype. The chain has TRBV19 and TRBJ1-1; D is perhaps TRBD1 (6 bases). The V end lost 5 bases, the J end lost 4 bases, and 20 bases lay between the germline ends. The CDR3 extends over 16 amino acids. CDR1 LNHDA and CDR2 SQIVND come from the germline V gene (reference sequence). CDR3 DNA sequence: TGTGCCAGTAGTGATAACACAGGGATCCTGGGCACTGAAGCTTTCTTT. Translated, it gives CASSDNTGILGTEAFF.

V gene TRBV29-1 combines with J gene TRBJ2-3; 11 positions agree with TRBD1. The V gene end was trimmed by 6 bases and the J gene end by 4 bases; junction bases not matched to a gene: 12. The CDR3 is 16 residues long. Germline V gene lookup returns CDR1 SQVTM and CDR2 ANQGSEA. DNA of the CDR3: TGCAGCGTGGACGGGGCAAGGGACAGGGGGTCAGATACGCAGTATTTT. Amino acids: CSVDGARDRGSDTQYF.

This clonotype was counted ten times or more. The J gene is TRBJ2-3, the V gene TRBV2; weak D call: TRBD2 (5 bases). Germline CDR1 and CDR2: SNHLY and FYNNEI. The V end was cut by 8 bases, the J end by 4 bases, with 10 bases between. This CDR3 is built from 12 residues. CDR3: CASRVRADTQYF. The CDR3 DNA follows: TGTGCCAGCCGGGTGAGGGCAGATACGCAGTATTTT.

This clonotype has only a few counts. This chain joins TRBV10-3 and TRBJ1-2; a possible D gene is TRBD1 (5 bases). Trimming took off 3 bases at V and 5 bases at J, with 13 bases between the two ends. This CDR3 region has 14 residues. Germline V gene sequence: CDR1 ENHRY, CDR2 SYGVKD. This CDR3 is CAISDPGRAYGYTF. The CDR3 DNA sequence: TGTGCCATCAGTGATCCGGGCAGGGCTTATGGCTACACCTTC.

The chain has TRBV9 and TRBJ2-1; D uncertain. This CDR3 spans 12 amino acids. Germline V lookup: CDR1 SGDLS, CDR2 YYNGEE. Trimming stripped 2 bases from V and 8 bases from J, with 8 bases between. The CDR3 DNA reads TGTGCCAGCAGCGTCGTGACGTATGAGCAGTTCTTC. It specifies CASSVVTYEQFF.

The chain couples TRBV20-1 to TRBJ1-1; D is unclear. This CDR3 has 12 residues. Trimming took 5 bases from V and 7 from J, leaving 14 bases between them. Germline V gene sequence: CDR1 DFQATT, CDR2 SNEGSKA (reference sequence). Here the CDR3 reads CSAGTRRREAFF. The CDR3 bases are TGCAGTGCTGGTACCCGACGGCGTGAAGCTTTCTTT.

This clonotype was counted ten times or more. The chain is built from TRBV5-1 and TRBJ1-5; no reliable D call. Germline CDR1 SGHRS, CDR2 YFSETQ. The CDR3 sequence is 14 residues long. V lost 0 bases, J lost 4 bases, and 8 bases lay in between. For the CDR3, the DNA is TGCGCCAGCAGCTTGGGGACGGCGAATCAGCCCCAGCATTTT. This translates into CASSLGTANQPQHF.

The chain couples TRBV5-1 to TRBJ2-5, with D possibly being TRBD2 (5 bases). V lost 5 bases and J 1 base, leaving 12 bases between the germline ends. Germline assignment: CDR1 SGHRS and CDR2 YFSETQ. This CDR3 spans 14 amino acids. CDR3 amino acids: CASRPGNSQETQYF. As DNA, the CDR3 is TGCGCCAGCAGACCCGGGAATTCCCAAGAGACCCAGTACTTC.

The chain uses TRBV4-1 and TRBJ2-7; unclear D gene. CDR3 size: 15 residues. V lost 1 base to trimming and J lost 6 bases, with 16 bases between them. Germline assignment: CDR1 MGHRA and CDR2 YSYEKL. The CDR3 DNA reads as TGCGCCAGCAGCCAAGTTTCCACCACCGTGGGCGAGCAGTACTTC. Amino acid sequence: CASSQVSTTVGEQYF.

The rearrangement joins TRBV29-1 to TRBJ1-1, with D perhaps matching TRBD1 (5 bases). Germline V CDR1 and CDR2: SQVTM, ANQGSEA. The CDR3 is made up of 11 amino acids. V lost 5 bases and J 5 bases, leaving 9 bases between the germline ends. Here the CDR3 DNA reads TGCAGCGTTAGGGGCGAGACTGAAGCTTTCTTT. Residues: CSVRGETEAFF.

The chain joins TRBV7-9 to TRBJ1-1; D remains unclear. V lost 1 base and J 8 bases, leaving 11 bases between the germline ends. Looked up from germline, CDR1 is SEHNR and CDR2 is FQNEAQ (reference sequence). The CDR3 runs 13 residues. This CDR3 reads CASSLGAVKEAFF. CDR3 DNA: TGTGCCAGCAGCTTAGGTGCGGTTAAGGAAGCTTTCTTT.

This clonotype was observed at least ten times. The rearrangement joins TRBV20-1 to TRBJ1-1, with a possible D match to TRBD1 (6 bases). The V gene's germline CDR1 is DFQATT and CDR2 SNEGSKA (reference sequence). There are 15 residues in the CDR3. The ends were cut back, 0 bases at V and 0 bases at J, with 11 bases in the middle. For the CDR3, the DNA is TGCAGTGCTAGAGATCCTGGGACAATGAACACTGAAGCTTTCTTT. It encodes CSARDPGTMNTEAFF.

This chain joins TRBV5-1 and TRBJ2-7; 10 bases line up with TRBD2. With V trimmed by 0 bases and J by 1 base, 7 bases remained unmatched. Germline V gives CDR1 SGHRS, CDR2 YFSETQ. This CDR3 has 17 amino acids. The CDR3 here is CASSLALSSGGSYEQYF. The DNA of the CDR3 is TGCGCCAGCAGCTTGGCCCTTTCTAGCGGGGGTTCCTACGAGCAGTACTTC.

This clonotype came up a few times. The J gene is TRBJ2-5, the V gene TRBV5-1; 8 bases are a match to TRBD2. CDR1 is SGHRS, CDR2 YFSETQ, per germline. Trimming took 2 bases from V and 1 from J; bases not matched to a gene: 4. This CDR3 region has 15 residues. Written as DNA, the CDR3 is TGCGCCAGCAGCTTAGTTAGCGGGACCCAAGAGACCCAGTACTTC. This codes for CASSLVSGTQETQYF.

This clonotype was detected only a few times. The rearrangement links TRBV4-2 to TRBJ1-4; D not certain. The CDR3 totals 16 residues. Germline V CDR1 and CDR2: LGHNA, YNFKEQ. Trimming removed 1 base at V and 3 bases at J, with 12 bases between. The chain's CDR3 is CASSQVAGFSNEKLFF. CDR3 nucleotides: TGTGCCAGCAGCCAAGTTGCTGGGTTTTCTAATGAAAAACTGTTTTTT.

In this sample, this clonotype turned up many times. This CDR3 reads CASGYNEQFF. The CDR3 DNA reads as TGTGCCAGTGGCTACAATGAGCAGTTCTTC. V usage is TRBV28 and J usage is TRBJ2-1, with D unresolved. This CDR3 region has 10 residues. Germline CDR1 reads MDHEN; CDR2 reads SYDVKM. Trimming shortened V by 9 bases and J by 3 bases, and 3 bases separated the two germline ends.

The chain links TRBV6-2 or TRBV6-3 to TRBJ2-7; the D is unclear. Germline loops: CDR1 MNHEY, CDR2 SVGEGT. This CDR3 is 15 amino acids long. Trimming stripped 2 bases from V and 2 bases from J, with 13 bases between. Written as DNA, the CDR3 is TGTGCCAGCAGTTACGACGATAAAAGGGCCTACGAGCAGTACTTC. This translates into CASSYDDKRAYEQYF.

This clonotype was found a few times. The rearrangement links TRBV20-1 to TRBJ1-2; no clear D gene. V was shortened by 5 bases and J by 5 bases, with 9 bases between the two germline ends. Germline V lookup: CDR1 DFQATT, CDR2 SNEGSKA (reference sequence). This CDR3 region has 11 residues. CDR3 DNA: TGCAGTGCTGGGCTACCTTATGGCTACACCTTC. Translating gives CSAGLPYGYTF.

The chain joins TRBV6-1 to TRBJ1-4, with 9 positions matching TRBD1. CDR1 is MNHNS and CDR2 is SASEGT in the germline V gene. The ends lost 5 bases at V and 3 bases at J; junction bases unmatched: 4. CDR3 length: 15 amino acids. CDR3 region: CASSRGTGSNEKLFF. CDR3 sequence (DNA): TGTGCCAGCAGTAGGGGGACAGGGTCTAATGAAAAACTGTTTTTT.